These 7 T cell receptor beta chains were all obtained from the same sample, sequenced in a study of shared clonotypes between healthy human individuals. Measured with immunoSEQ multiplex PCR; TCRdb has only the in-frame clones, and not every one. The repertoire holds about 1.1 million clones, with roughly 80% as singletons. The material sequenced was memory CD4+ T cells from PBMCs. The subset denotes: CD45RA-negative fraction. The receptor source for this set is a man between 18 and 29 years old in good health. Some clones in this sample may be carry-over from other donors' samples.

The rearrangement joins TRBV14 to TRBJ2-1; D unclear. Germline-derived CDR1 and CDR2 are SGHDN and FVKESK. CDR3 length: 14 amino acids. Deletions cut 3 bases from V and 7 bases from J, with 13 bases between. CDR3: CASSQSLSQNEQFF. For the CDR3, the DNA is TGTGCCAGCAGCCAGAGCCTCTCCCAGAATGAGCAGTTCTTC.

This clone has just a few counts. The CDR3 region has the DNA TGTGCCAGCAGCCTAAGAGGCAGCACAGATACGCAGTATTTT. Protein: CASSLRGSTDTQYF. The chain carries TRBV9 and TRBJ2-3; no firm D call. Germline CDR1 is SGDLS and CDR2 is YYNGEE. The CDR3 contains 14 residues. Trimming took off 4 bases at V and 0 bases at J, with 9 bases between the two ends.

V usage is TRBV28 and J usage is TRBJ2-7; D ambiguous. This CDR3 spans 12 amino acids. Per the germline V gene, CDR1 is MDHEN and CDR2 is SYDVKM. Trimming took off 4 bases at V and 6 bases at J, with 10 bases between the two ends. CDR3 sequence: CASSWYGFEQYF. In DNA form, the CDR3 reads TGTGCCAGCAGTTGGTACGGCTTCGAGCAGTACTTC. The variable domain in full, with the rest retrieved from reference TRBV28 and TRBJ2-7, is DVKVTQSSRYLVKRTGEKVFLECVQDMDHENMFWYRQDPGLGLRLIYFSYDVKMKEKGDIPEGYSVSREKKERFSLILESASTNQTSMYLCASSWYGFEQYFGPGTRLTVT.

This clone has only one observation. This chain uses TRBV28 with TRBJ2-3; weak D call: TRBD2 (5 bases). Germline loops: CDR1 MDHEN, CDR2 SYDVKM. V lost 5 bases and J lost 2, with 11 bases in between. The CDR3 is made up of 14 amino acids. In nucleotides, the CDR3 is TGTGCCAGCAGTAGAAGCGGATACACAGATACGCAGTATTTT. The encoded protein is CASSRSGYTDTQYF.

This clone has only one observation. The rearrangement joins TRBV7-3 to TRBJ1-4; D is ambiguous. Trimming shortened V by 5 bases and J by 8 bases, and 15 bases separated the two germline ends. This CDR3 has 14 residues. The germline V gene encodes CDR1 SGHTA and CDR2 FQGTGA. The CDR3 bases are TGTGCCAGCAGCCCCGGGCCCGGATTCGAAAAACTGTTTTTT. Its translation is CASSPGPGFEKLFF.

The rearrangement links TRBV5-4 to TRBJ1-2, with D uncertain. Per germline, CDR1 SGHNT and CDR2 YYREEE (reference sequence). V dropped 4 bases and J dropped 5 bases, with 12 bases sitting between them. The CDR3 covers 13 residues. CDR3 sequence reads: CASSILTAYGYTF. For the CDR3, the DNA is TGTGCCAGCAGCATTCTGACGGCGTATGGCTACACCTTC. Full variable domain (outside the CDR3, taken from reference TRBV5-4 and TRBJ1-2): ETGVTQSPTHLIKTRGQQVTLRCSSQSGHNTVSWYQQALGQGPQFIFQYYREEENGRGNFPPRFSGLQFPNYSSELNVNALELDDSALYLCASSILTAYGYTFGSGTRLTVV.

The gene calls are TRBV7-2 and TRBJ2-5; 10 bases align to TRBD2. This CDR3 contains 16 residues. CDR1 is SGHTA, CDR2 FQGNSA, per germline. J gave up 4 bases and V 6 bases, and 11 bases lay outside the gene matches. CDR3 in amino acids: CASSQRALAGLETQYF. In nucleotides, the CDR3 is TGTGCCAGCAGTCAGAGGGCACTAGCGGGACTAGAGACCCAGTACTTC.